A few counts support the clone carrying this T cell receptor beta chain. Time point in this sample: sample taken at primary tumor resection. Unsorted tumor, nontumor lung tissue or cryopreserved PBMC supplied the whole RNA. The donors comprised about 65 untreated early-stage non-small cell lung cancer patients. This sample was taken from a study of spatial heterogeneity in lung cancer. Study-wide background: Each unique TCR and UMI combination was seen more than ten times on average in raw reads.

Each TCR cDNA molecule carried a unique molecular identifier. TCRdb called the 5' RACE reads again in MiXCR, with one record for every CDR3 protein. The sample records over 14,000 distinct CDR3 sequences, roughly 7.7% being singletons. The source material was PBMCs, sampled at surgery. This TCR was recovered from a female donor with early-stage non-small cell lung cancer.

The chain's CDR3 is CASRTRGLAGLNEQFF. DNA for the CDR3: TGTGCCAGTAGGACCCGAGGACTAGCGGGACTTAATGAGCAGTTCTTC. The chain couples TRBV19 to TRBJ2-1; TRBD2 matches 12 bases. The V and J ends lost 6 bases and 7 bases, in that order; junction bases with no gene match: 10. CDR1 is LNHDA and CDR2 is SQIVND in the germline V gene (reference sequence). The CDR3 is 16 residues long.